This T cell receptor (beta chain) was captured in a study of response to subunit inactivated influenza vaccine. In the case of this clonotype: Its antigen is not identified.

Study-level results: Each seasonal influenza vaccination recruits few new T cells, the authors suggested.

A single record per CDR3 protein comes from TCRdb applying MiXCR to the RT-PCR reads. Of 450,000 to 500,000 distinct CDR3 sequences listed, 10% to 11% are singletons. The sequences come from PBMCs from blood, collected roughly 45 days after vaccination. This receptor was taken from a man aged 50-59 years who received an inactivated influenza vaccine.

The DNA for the CDR3 is TGCAGCGCTGTCCGGCAAGAGACCCAGTACTTC. Protein: CSAVRQETQYF. The chain recombines TRBV29-1 with TRBJ2-5; D not resolved. V was cut by 7 bases and J by 2 bases, with 8 bases left in between. The V gene's germline CDR1 is SQVTM and CDR2 ANQGSEA. The CDR3 is made up of 11 amino acids.